The rows below give T cell receptor beta chains drawn from one sample of a study of patients and donors after allogeneic stem cell transplantation. TCRdb passed the RT-PCR reads through MiXCR, listing each CDR3 protein once. This sample yields 25,000 or so distinct CDR3 sequences, of which roughly 8% are seen a single time; approximately 48% belongs to the top ten. What was sequenced was blood, either unsorted or a sorted T cell fraction (not recorded which). The receptors come from a human donor who was either an allogeneic HSCT recipient or a stem cell or donor lymphocyte infusion donor (not recorded which). It is not recorded whose cells these are; they may come from a transplant donor. Each CDR3 is given with its conserved first and last residue. The order of the fields is V gene, J gene, D gene, clone size, CDR3 DNA, CDR3 protein. D genes are given only for firm matches. Some rows mark clone size as missing; the rest say once, few, many or name a class of expanded clone.

TRBV11-2	TRBJ1-5	-	few	TGTGCCAGCAGCCCCTCCCCCTCGGCCCAAGTCCTCAATCAGCCCCAGCATTTT	CASSPSPSAQVLNQPQHF
TRBV2	TRBJ2-2	TRBD1	many	TGTGCCAGCTCCATACAGGGGATGGCCGGGGAGCTGTTTTTT	CASSIQGMAGELFF
TRBV4-2	TRBJ2-2	-	few	TGTGCCAGCAGCCAACCCGGGCAGGCCGGGGAGCTGTTTTTT	CASSQPGQAGELFF
TRBV7-9	TRBJ1-2	-	many	TGTGCCAGCAGCACTCGACAGGATGGCTACACCTTC	CASSTRQDGYTF
TRBV6-5	TRBJ1-6	TRBD1	-	TGTGCCAGCAGTTACCTTGGGACAGGAGAGAGCTCCTATAATTCACCCCTCCACTTT	CASSYLGTGESSYNSPLHF
TRBV5-1	TRBJ1-1	-	few	TGCGCCAGCAGTTTACAGGACCTGAACACTGAAGCTTTCTTT	CASSLQDLNTEAFF
TRBV25-1	TRBJ1-1	-	-	TGTGCCAGCAGTGAATCCGGGGCCAAGATTAACACTGAAGCTTTCTTT	CASSESGAKINTEAFF
TRBV7-9	TRBJ1-4	-	-	TGTGCCAGCAGCCCGACGGGAGGTCCGAACGAAAAACTGTTTTTT	CASSPTGGPNEKLFF
TRBV20-1	TRBJ2-7	-	-	TGCAGTGCTAGTGTGGGGGGGCAGGACGAGCAGTACTTC	CSASVGGQDEQYF
TRBV4-2	TRBJ2-5	-	-	TGTGCCAGCAGCCAAGAGCAGGTCGGGGTCCAAGAGACCCAGTACTTC	CASSQEQVGVQETQYF
TRBV20-1	TRBJ2-3	TRBD1	-	TGCAGTGCTCGACCGCCGGGACAGGGGTTAGATACGCAGTATTTT	CSARPPGQGLDTQYF
TRBV7-9	TRBJ2-1	TRBD2	many	TGTGCCAGCAGCCATCCGGGGGGGCCAGGGAATGAGCAGTTCTTC	CASSHPGGPGNEQFF
TRBV7-9	TRBJ1-1	-	many	TGTGCCAGCAGCTTAGCTGGCAGTTGGGGGCCTGAAGCTTTCTTT	CASSLAGSWGPEAFF
TRBV6-1	TRBJ1-1	TRBD1	many	TGTGCCAGCAGGCAAGGACAGGGGAACACTGAAGCTTTCTTT	CASRQGQGNTEAFF
TRBV6-1	TRBJ1-3	TRBD1	many	TGTGCCAGCAGTAAACAGGGGACTGGAAACACCATATATTTT	CASSKQGTGNTIYF
TRBV20-1	TRBJ2-3	TRBD2	few	TGCAGTGCTCCACGAAGCGGGGGGGCCCGAGATACGCAGTATTTT	CSAPRSGGARDTQYF
TRBV28	TRBJ1-2	TRBD1	many	TGTGCCAGCAGTTTCCGGACAGGGGACTATGGCTACACCTTC	CASSFRTGDYGYTF
TRBV5-1	TRBJ2-6	-	-	TGCGCCAGCAGGTGGAGCTCTGGGGCCAACGTCCTGACTTTC	CASRWSSGANVLTF
TRBV18	TRBJ2-5	TRBD1	few	TGTGCCAGCTCGCCTGGACAGGGGGTATTCCAAGAGACCCAGTACTTC	CASSPGQGVFQETQYF
TRBV28	TRBJ2-7	-	many	TGTGCCAGCACCACAAGGGGGGGAGGCGGGACACCAATCTACGAGCAGTACTTC	CASTTRGGGGTPIYEQYF
TRBV3-1	TRBJ1-2	TRBD1	-	TGTGCCAGCAGCCAAGAGCAGGGGGCCCGCTATGGCTACACCTTC	CASSQEQGARYGYTF
TRBV6-1	TRBJ2-7	-	few	TGTGCCAGCAGGGATGGGGGGGCATATTACGAGCAGTACTTC	CASRDGGAYYEQYF
TRBV27	TRBJ1-2	-	many	TGTGCCAGCAGGCCCTCAGGTGGAGGCTACACCTTC	CASRPSGGGYTF
TRBV28	TRBJ2-1	-	many	TGTGCCAGTGGAGAGGAATACAATGAGCAGTTCTTC	CASGEEYNEQFF
TRBV2	TRBJ2-2	TRBD2	many	TGTGCCAGCAGTGAAGCGGGGGTCGGGGGGGCCGGGGAGCTGTTTTTT	CASSEAGVGGAGELFF
TRBV7-9	TRBJ2-5	-	-	TGTGCCAGCAGCCGAAACCAGGGCTCGGAGACCCAGTACTTC	CASSRNQGSETQYF
TRBV5-1	TRBJ2-3	TRBD2	medium-sized	TGCGCCAGCAGCTCAGGACTAGTTTATACAGATACGCAGTATTTT	CASSSGLVYTDTQYF
TRBV7-9	TRBJ2-1	-	few	TGTGCCAGCAGCTTACACAGCAACAATGAGCAGTTCTTC	CASSLHSNNEQFF
TRBV10-3	TRBJ2-3	TRBD2	many	TGTGCCATCACGGCTAGCGGGAGTTCAGATACGCAGTATTTT	CAITASGSSDTQYF
TRBV19	TRBJ1-2	-	many	TGTGCCAGTAGGAGAACGGACCTTGTCCTCTATGGCTACACCTTC	CASRRTDLVLYGYTF
TRBV18	TRBJ2-7	-	many	TGTGCCAGCTCCTTGTTCACTAGCATCGAGCAGTACTTC	CASSLFTSIEQYF
TRBV20-1	TRBJ2-1	-	many	TGCAGTGCGGTAGGACTTTTATCGGGTGATGAGCAGTTCTTC	CSAVGLLSGDEQFF
TRBV28	TRBJ1-4	-	many	TGTGCCAGCAGTTTAAAGGGGGGGAGAAGGGTTAATGAAAAACTGTTTTTT	CASSLKGGRRVNEKLFF
TRBV20-1	TRBJ2-1	-	many	TGCAGTGCTAGAGAACCACCTCCAGGCAATGAGCAGTTCTTC	CSAREPPPGNEQFF
TRBV6-1	TRBJ1-2	-	-	TGTGCCAGCAGAGTATTCAGGGATAACTATGGCTACCCCTTC	CASRVFRDNYGYPF
TRBV3-1	TRBJ2-3	-	-	TGTGCCAGCAGCCAAGAATCCGGATACACAGATACGCAGTATTTT	CASSQESGYTDTQYF
TRBV20-1	TRBJ2-7	TRBD1	many	TGCAGTGCTCCCGAGGACAGGGTCTCCTACGAGCAGTACTTC	CSAPEDRVSYEQYF
TRBV28	TRBJ1-5	-	few	TGTGCCAGCAGTGCCGCCAAGCGGGGAGATCAGCCCCAGCATTTT	CASSAAKRGDQPQHF
TRBV4-2	TRBJ2-5	TRBD1	many	TGTGCCAGCAGCCTAGTAGACAGGGGTGGCCAGTACTTC	CASSLVDRGGQYF